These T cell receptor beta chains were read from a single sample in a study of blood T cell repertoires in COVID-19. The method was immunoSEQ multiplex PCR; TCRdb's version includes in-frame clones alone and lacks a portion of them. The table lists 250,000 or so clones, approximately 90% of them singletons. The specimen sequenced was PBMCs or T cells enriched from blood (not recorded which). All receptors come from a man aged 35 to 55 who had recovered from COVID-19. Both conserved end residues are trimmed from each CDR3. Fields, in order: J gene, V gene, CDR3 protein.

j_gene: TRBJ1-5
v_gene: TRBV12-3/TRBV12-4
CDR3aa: ASSPEGGQPQH

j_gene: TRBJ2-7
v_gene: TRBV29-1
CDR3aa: SVEGEGSGRYEQY

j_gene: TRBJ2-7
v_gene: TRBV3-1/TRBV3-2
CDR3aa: ASSQEGWGGPSYEQY

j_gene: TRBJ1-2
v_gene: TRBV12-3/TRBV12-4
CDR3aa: AILSGTNYGYT

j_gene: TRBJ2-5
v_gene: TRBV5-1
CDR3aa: ASSLGLAGGLYQETQY

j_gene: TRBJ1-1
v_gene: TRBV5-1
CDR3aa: ASSLEAQTGLNTEAF

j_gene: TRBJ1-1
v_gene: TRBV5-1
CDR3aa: ASIPPRYLTEAF

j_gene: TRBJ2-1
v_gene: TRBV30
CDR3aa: AWSGNNEQF

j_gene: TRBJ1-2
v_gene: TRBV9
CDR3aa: ASSGTNNYGYT

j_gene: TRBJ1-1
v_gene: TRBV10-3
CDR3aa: AISLAGGANQNTEAF

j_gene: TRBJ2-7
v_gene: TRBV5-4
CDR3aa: ASSPRPLLAGVSYEQY

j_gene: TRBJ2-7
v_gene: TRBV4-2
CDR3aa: ASSQASGSSLEQY

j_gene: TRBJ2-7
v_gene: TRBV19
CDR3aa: ATRRASSYEQY

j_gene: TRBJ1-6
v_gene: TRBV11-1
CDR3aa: ASSRTGNNSPLH

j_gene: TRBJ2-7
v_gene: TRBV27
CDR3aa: ASSLSPGSPYEQY

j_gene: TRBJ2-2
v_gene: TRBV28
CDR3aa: ASSSISGSTGELF

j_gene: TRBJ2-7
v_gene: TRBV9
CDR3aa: ASSVAGSYYEQY

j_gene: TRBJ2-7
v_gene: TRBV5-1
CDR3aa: ASSPPAGFFGEVYEQY

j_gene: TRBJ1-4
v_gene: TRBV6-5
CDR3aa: ASRPAVANEKLF

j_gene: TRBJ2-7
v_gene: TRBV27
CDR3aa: ASSFSSGASYEQY

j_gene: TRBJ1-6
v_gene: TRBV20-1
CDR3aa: SASDRAPSGNSPLH

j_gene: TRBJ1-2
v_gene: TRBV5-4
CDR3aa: ASSSLVPRRDRVYGYT

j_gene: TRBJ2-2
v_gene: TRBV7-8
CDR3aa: ASSLTAGTNTGELF

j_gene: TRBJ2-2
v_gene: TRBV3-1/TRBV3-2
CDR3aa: ASSQFPSGVTGELF

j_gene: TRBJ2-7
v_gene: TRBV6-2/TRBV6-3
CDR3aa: ASSSTRQDHYEQY

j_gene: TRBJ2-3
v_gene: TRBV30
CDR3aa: AWKTSGGTDTQY

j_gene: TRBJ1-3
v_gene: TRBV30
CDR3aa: AWIHSGNTIY

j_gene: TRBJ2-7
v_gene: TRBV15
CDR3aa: ATSHSSGGAYEQY

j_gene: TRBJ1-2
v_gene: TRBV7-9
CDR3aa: ASSLGQNYGYT

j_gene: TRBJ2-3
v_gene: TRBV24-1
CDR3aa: ATSDPGLARSTDTQY

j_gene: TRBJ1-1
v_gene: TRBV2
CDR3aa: ASSDFRPPRAF

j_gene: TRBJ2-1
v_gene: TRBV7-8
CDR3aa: ASSIQTGGNEQF

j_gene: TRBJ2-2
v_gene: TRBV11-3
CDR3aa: ASSPLQGNTGELF

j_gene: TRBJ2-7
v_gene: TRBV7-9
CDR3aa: ASRPPAAPSYEQY

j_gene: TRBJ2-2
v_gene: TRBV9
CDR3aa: ASSPSSGRASGELF

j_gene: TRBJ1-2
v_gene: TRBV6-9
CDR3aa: ASSYSTTLGARNYGYT

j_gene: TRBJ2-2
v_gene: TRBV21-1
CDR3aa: ASSTGGHTGELF

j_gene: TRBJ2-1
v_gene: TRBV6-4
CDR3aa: ASSPGQGVYNEQF

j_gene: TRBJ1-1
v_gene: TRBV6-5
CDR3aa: ASSKLQGILAF

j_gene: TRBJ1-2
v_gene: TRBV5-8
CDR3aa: ASSFLYQGAGGYT

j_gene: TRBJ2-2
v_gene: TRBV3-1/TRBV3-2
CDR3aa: ASSQGTGGYTGELF

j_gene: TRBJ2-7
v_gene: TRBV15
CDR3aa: ATSGERSSYEQY

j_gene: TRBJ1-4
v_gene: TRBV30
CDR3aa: AWKPAGNHEKLF

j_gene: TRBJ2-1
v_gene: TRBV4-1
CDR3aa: ASSQLLAGGYNEQF